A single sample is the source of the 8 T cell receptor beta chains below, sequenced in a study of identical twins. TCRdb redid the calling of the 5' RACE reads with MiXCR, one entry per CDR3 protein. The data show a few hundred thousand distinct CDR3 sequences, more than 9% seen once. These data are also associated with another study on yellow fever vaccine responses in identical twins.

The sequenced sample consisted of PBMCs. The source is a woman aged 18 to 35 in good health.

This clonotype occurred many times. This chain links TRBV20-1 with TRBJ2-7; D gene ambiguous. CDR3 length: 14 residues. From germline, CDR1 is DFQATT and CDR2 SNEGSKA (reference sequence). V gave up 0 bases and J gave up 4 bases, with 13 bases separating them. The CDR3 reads CSAREGQTIYEQYF. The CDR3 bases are TGCAGTGCTAGAGAGGGTCAGACGATATACGAGCAGTACTTC.

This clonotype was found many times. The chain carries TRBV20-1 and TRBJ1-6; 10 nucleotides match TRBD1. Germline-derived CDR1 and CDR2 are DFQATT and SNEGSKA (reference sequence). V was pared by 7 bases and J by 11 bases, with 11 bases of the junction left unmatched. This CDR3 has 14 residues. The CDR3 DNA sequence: TGCAGTGGGGCCGGGACAGGGGATTGGGCACCCCTCCACTTT. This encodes CSGAGTGDWAPLHF.

The CDR3 DNA follows: TGTGCCAGCAGCTTGGCCGGATTACCAACCTTC. Protein sequence: CASSLAGLPTF. The V and J genes are TRBV5-5 and TRBJ1-2, with D hard to call. In germline, CDR1 is SGHKS, CDR2 YYEKEE (reference sequence). V gave up 0 bases and J gave up 14 bases, with 11 bases separating them. The CDR3 runs 11 residues.

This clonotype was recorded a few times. The CDR3 coding sequence is TGTGCCAGGAGGAGGACTAGCAGCTACAATGAGCAGTTCTTC. Protein sequence: CARRRTSSYNEQFF. This chain uses TRBV6-2 or TRBV6-3 with TRBJ2-1, with 8 positions matching TRBD2. V lost 9 bases, J lost 3 bases, and 7 bases stayed unmatched. CDR3 length equals 14 residues. Germline lookup yields CDR1 MNHEY and CDR2 SVGEGT.

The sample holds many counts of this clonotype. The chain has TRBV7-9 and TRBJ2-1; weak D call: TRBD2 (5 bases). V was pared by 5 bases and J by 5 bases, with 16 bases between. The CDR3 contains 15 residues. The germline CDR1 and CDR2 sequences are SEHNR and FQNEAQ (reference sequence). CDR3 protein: CASSPQRVRDNEQFF. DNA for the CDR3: TGTGCCAGCAGCCCTCAGAGGGTTCGCGACAATGAGCAGTTCTTC.

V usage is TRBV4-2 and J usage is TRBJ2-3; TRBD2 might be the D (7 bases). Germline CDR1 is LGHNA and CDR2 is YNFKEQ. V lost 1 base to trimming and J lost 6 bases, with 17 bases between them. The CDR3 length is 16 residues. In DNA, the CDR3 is TGTGCCAGCAGCCAAGGCCATGGTGGGGGGGCGGATACGCAGTATTTT. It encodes CASSQGHGGGADTQYF.

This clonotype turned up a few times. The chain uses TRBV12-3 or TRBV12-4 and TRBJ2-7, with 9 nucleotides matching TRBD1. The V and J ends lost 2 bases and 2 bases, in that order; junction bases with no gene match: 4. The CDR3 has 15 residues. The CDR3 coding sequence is TGTGCCAGCAGTTTAAGGGACAGGGTGACCTACGAGCAGTACTTC. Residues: CASSLRDRVTYEQYF.

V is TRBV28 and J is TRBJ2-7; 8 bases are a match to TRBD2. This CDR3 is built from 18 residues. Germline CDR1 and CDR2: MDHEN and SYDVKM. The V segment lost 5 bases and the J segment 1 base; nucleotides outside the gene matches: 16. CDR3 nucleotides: TGTGCCAGCAGTACTCCCCCTGGGGGCGGGGGGCCATCCTACGAGCAGTACTTC. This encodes CASSTPPGGGGPSYEQYF.